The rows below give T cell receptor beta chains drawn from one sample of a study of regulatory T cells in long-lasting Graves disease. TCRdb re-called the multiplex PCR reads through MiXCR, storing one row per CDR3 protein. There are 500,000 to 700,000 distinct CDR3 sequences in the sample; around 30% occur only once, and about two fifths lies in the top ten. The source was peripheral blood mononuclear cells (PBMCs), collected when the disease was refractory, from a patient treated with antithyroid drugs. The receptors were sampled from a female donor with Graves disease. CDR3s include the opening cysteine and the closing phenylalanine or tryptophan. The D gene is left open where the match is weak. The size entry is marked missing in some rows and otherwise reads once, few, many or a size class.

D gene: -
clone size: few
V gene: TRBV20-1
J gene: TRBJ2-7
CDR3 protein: CSATRDSISYEQYF
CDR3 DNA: TGCAGTGCTACCCGGGACTCCATATCCTACGAGCAGTACTTC

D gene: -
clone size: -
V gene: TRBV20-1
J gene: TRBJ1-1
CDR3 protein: CSARMNRGRTEAFF
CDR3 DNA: TGCAGTGCTAGAATGAACCGGGGGCGAACTGAAGCTTTCTTT

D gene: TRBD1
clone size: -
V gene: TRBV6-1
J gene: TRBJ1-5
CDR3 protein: CASRRREGGQAGNQPQHF
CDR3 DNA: TGTGCCAGCAGGCGCCGAGAGGGGGGACAGGCGGGCAATCAGCCCCAGCATTTT

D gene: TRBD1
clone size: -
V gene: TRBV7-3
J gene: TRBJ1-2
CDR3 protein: CASSLGDRAAGYTF
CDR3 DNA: TGTGCCAGCAGCTTAGGGGACAGGGCGGCTGGCTACACCTTC

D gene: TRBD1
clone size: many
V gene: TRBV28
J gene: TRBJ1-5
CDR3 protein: CASTWTGTDNQPQHF
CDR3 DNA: TGTGCCAGCACCTGGACCGGGACAGACAATCAGCCCCAGCATTTT

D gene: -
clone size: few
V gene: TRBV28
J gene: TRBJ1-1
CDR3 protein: CASSAGPPTGTEAFF
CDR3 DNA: TGTGCCAGCAGCGCCGGGCCCCCAACAGGCACTGAAGCTTTCTTT

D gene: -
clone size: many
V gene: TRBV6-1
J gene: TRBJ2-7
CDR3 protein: CASSEFVQPSSYEQYF
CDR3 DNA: TGTGCCAGCAGTGAATTCGTACAGCCAAGCTCCTACGAGCAGTACTTC

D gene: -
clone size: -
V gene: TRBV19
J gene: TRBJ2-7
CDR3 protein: CASSTTGNAYEQYF
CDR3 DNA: TGTGCCAGTTCAACGACAGGAAACGCCTACGAGCAGTACTTC

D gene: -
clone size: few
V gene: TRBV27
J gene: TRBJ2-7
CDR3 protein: CASSPRTVAYEQYF
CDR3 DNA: TGTGCCAGCAGTCCGAGGACAGTCGCGTACGAGCAGTACTTC

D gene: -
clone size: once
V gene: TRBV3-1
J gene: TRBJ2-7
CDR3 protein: CASSQGAGTYEQYF
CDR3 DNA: TGTGCCAGCAGCCAAGGGGCAGGAACCTACGAGCAGTACTTC

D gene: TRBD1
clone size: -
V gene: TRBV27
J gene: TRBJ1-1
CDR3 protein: CASRGQDHTEAFF
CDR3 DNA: TGTGCCAGCAGAGGACAGGATCACACTGAAGCTTTCTTT

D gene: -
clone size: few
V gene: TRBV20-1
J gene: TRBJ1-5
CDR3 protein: CSARETREIYQPQHF
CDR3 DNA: TGCAGTGCTCGAGAGACAAGGGAGATTTATCAGCCCCAGCATTTT

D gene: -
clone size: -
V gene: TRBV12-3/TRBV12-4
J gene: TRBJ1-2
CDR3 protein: CASIPSVQGSALGGYTF
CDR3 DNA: TGTGCCAGCATCCCCAGTGTCCAGGGGTCTGCGCTGGGCGGCTACACCTTC

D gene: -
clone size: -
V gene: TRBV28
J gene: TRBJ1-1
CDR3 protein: CASVQGLNTEAFF
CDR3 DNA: TGTGCCAGCGTCCAGGGGTTGAACACTGAAGCTTTCTTT

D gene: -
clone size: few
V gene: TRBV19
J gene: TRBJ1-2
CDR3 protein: CASSPRQRANYGYTF
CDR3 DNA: TGTGCCAGTAGTCCTCGACAGCGAGCTAACTATGGCTACACCTTC

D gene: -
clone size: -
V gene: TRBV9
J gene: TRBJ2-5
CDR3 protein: CASSVGRGQETQYF
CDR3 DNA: TGTGCCAGCAGCGTAGGACGGGGCCAAGAGACCCAGTACTTC

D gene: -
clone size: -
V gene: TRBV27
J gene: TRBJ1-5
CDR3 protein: CANSPLGVAGTDSNQPQHF
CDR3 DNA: TGTGCCAACAGTCCCCTAGGGGTGGCAGGGACGGATAGCAATCAGCCCCAGCATTTT

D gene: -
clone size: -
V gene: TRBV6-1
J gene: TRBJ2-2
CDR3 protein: CASRRTISGELFF
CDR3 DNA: TGTGCCAGCAGACGGACAATCTCCGGGGAGCTGTTTTTT

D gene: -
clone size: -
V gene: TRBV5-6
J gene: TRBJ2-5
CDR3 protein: CASSRSLGRLETQYF
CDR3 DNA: TGTGCCAGCAGTCGATCTTTGGGGCGCCTGGAGACCCAGTACTTC

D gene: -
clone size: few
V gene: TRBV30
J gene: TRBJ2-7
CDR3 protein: CAWNPGIYTYEQYF
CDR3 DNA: TGTGCCTGGAATCCGGGTATATACACCTACGAGCAGTACTTC

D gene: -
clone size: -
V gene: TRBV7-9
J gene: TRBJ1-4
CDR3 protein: CASSEGLINEKLFF
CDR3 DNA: TGTGCCAGCAGCGAGGGACTGATTAATGAAAAACTGTTTTTT

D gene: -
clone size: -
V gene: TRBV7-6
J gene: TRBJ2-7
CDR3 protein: CASSRTAISYEQYF
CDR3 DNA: TGTGCCAGCAGCCGGACAGCGATCTCCTACGAGCAGTACTTC

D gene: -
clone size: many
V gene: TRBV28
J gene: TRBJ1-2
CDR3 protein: CASSSPTEYYGYTF
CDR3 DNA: TGTGCCAGCAGTTCTCCGACAGAATACTATGGCTACACCTTC

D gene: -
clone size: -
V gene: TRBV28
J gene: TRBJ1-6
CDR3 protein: CAVSGTVNSPLHF
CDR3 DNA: TGTGCCGTCTCGGGCACGGTTAATTCACCCCTCCACTTT

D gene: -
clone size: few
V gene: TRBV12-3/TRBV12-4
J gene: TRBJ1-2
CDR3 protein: CASTRDGRGYTF
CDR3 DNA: TGTGCCAGCACCCGGGACGGCCGCGGCTACACCTTC

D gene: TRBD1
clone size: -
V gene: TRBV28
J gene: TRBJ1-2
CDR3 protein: CTSSLKWEGAGAYGYTF
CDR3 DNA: TGTACCAGCAGTTTAAAATGGGAGGGGGCTGGCGCCTATGGCTACACCTTC

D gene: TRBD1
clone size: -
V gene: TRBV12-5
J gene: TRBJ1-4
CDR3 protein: CASASTGGVNEKLFF
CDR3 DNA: TGTGCTAGTGCCTCGACAGGGGGCGTTAATGAAAAACTGTTTTTT

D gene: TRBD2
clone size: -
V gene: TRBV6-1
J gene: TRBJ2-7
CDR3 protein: CASSPYHIWGSGASYEQYF
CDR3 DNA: TGTGCCAGCAGTCCGTATCATATCTGGGGTAGCGGGGCATCCTACGAGCAGTACTTC

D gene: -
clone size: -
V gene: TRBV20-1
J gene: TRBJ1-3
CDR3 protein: CSAQDRWSGNTIYF
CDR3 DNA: TGCAGTGCCCAAGACAGGTGGTCTGGAAACACCATATATTTT

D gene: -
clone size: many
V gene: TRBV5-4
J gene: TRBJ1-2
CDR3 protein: CASSWGGTVGYTF
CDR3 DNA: TGTGCCAGCAGCTGGGGAGGGACGGTGGGCTACACCTTC

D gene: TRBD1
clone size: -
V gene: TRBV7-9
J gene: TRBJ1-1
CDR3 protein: CASSLDREEAFF
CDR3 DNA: TGTGCCAGCAGCCTGGACAGGGAAGAAGCTTTCTTT

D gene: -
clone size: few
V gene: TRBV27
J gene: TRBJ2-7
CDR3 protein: CASSLLGQTYEQYF
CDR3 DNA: TGTGCCAGCAGTTTACTGGGTCAGACCTACGAGCAGTACTTC

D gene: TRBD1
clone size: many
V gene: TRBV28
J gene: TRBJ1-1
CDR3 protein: CASSQPQGVSTEAFF
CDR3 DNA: TGTGCCAGCAGTCAGCCACAGGGGGTGAGCACTGAAGCTTTCTTT

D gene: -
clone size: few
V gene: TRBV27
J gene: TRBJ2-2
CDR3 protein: CASRGEIHGELFF
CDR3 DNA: TGTGCCAGCAGAGGGGAGATTCACGGGGAGCTGTTTTTT

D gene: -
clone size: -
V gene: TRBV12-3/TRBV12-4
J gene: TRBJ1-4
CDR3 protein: CASSFVFEKLFF
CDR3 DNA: TGTGCCAGCAGTTTCGTCTTCGAAAAACTGTTTTTT

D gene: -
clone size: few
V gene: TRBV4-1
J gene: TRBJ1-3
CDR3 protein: CASSSRSQVGGSGNTIYF
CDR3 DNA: TGCGCCAGCAGCTCCCGCAGCCAAGTTGGCGGGTCTGGAAACACCATATATTTT

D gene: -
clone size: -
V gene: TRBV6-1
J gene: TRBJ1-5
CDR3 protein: CASSEFLGLSNQPQHF
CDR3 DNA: TGTGCCAGCAGTGAATTTCTGGGGTTAAGCAATCAGCCCCAGCATTTT

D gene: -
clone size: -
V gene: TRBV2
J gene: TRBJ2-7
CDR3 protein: CAVPPVPDGANEQYF
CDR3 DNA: TGTGCCGTACCCCCTGTTCCGGACGGGGCGAACGAGCAGTACTTC

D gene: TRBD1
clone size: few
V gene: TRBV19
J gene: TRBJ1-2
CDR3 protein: CASSIGDRAFDYGYTF
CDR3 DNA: TGTGCCAGTAGTATAGGGGACAGAGCGTTTGACTATGGCTACACCTTC

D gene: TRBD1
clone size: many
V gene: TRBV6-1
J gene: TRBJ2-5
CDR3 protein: CASRRGTGKETQYF
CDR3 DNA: TGTGCCAGCAGACGGGGGACAGGCAAGGAGACCCAGTACTTC

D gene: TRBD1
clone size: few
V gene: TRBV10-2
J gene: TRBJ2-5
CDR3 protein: CASSRGTGGAETQYF
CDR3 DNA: TGCGCCAGCAGCCGGGGGACAGGGGGCGCAGAGACCCAGTACTTC

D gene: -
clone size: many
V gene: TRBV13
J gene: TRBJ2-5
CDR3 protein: CASSLVVGGTQYF
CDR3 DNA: TGTGCCAGCAGCTTAGTGGTGGGAGGGACCCAGTACTTC

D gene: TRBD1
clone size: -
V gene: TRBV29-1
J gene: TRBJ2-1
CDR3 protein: CSARDRGRNEQFF
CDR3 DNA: TGCAGCGCAAGAGACAGGGGACGCAATGAGCAGTTCTTC

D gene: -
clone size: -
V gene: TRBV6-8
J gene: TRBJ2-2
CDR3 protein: CASSSTGLLGELFF
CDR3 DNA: TGTGCCAGCAGCTCCACCGGACTACTCGGGGAGCTGTTTTTT

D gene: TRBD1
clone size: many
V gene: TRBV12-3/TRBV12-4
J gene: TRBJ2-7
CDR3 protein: CASRADRAYEQYF
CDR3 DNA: TGTGCCAGCAGGGCCGACAGGGCCTACGAGCAGTACTTC

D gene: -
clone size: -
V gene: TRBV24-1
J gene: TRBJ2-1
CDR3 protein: CATSRGGPGNEQFF
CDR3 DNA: TGTGCCACCAGTCGCGGAGGGCCTGGGAATGAGCAGTTCTTC

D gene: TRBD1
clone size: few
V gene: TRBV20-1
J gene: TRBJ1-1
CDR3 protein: CSASRPGGRDTEAFF
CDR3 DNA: TGCAGTGCTAGTCGGCCAGGGGGCCGGGACACTGAAGCTTTCTTT

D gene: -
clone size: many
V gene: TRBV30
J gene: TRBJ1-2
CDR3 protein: CAWSEGRGAGGYTF
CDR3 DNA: TGTGCCTGGAGTGAGGGCAGGGGCGCTGGTGGCTACACCTTC

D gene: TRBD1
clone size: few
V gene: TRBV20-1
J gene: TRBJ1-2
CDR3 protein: CSAREDRGIYGYTF
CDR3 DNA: TGCAGTGCTAGAGAGGACAGGGGGATCTATGGCTACACCTTC

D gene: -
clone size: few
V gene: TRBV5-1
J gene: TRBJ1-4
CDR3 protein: CASTPGAPTNEKLFF
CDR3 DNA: TGCGCCAGCACCCCGGGGGCACCAACTAATGAAAAACTGTTTTTT